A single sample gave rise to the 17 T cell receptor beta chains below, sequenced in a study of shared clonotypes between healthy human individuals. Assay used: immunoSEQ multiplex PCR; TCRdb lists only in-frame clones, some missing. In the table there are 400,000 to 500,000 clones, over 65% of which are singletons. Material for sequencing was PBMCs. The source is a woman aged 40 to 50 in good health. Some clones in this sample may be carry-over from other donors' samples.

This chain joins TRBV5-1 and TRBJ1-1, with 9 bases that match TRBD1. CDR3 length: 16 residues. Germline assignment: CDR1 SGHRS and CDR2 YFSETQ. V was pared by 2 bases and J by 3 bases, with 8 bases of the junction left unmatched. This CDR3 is CASSLEPDRGHTEAFF. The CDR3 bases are TGCGCCAGCAGCTTAGAACCGGACAGGGGACACACTGAAGCTTTCTTT.

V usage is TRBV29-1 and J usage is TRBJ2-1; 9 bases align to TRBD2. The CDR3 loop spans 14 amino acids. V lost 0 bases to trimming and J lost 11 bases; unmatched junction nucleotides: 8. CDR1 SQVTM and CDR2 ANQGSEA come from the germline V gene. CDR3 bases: TGCAGCGTTGAAGATTCAGGAGGGACTAGCCAGCAGTTCTTC. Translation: CSVEDSGGTSQQFF.

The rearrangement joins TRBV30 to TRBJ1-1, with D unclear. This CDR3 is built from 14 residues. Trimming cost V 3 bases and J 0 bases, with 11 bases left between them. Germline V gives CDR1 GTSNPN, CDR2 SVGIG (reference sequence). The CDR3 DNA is TGTGCCTGGAGCCCAATCTCCATGAACACTGAAGCTTTCTTT. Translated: CAWSPISMNTEAFF. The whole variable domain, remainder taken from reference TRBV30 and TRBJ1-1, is SQTIHQWPATLVQPVGSPLSLECTVEGTSNPNLYWYRQAAGRGLQLLFYSVGIGQISSEVPQNLSASRPQDRQFILSSKKLLLSDSGFYLCAWSPISMNTEAFFGQGTRLTVV.

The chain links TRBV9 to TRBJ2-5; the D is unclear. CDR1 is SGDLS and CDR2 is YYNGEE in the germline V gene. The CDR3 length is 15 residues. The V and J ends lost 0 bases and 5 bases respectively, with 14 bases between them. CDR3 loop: CASSVGRGSSETQYF. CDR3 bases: TGTGCCAGCAGCGTAGGGAGAGGATCCAGCGAGACCCAGTACTTC.

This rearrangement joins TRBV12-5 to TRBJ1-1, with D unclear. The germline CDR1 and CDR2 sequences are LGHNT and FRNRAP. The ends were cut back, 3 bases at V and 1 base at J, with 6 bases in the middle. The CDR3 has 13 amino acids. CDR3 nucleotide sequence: TGTGCTAGTGGTTTAGAAGGGAACACTGAAGCTTTCTTT. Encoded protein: CASGLEGNTEAFF.

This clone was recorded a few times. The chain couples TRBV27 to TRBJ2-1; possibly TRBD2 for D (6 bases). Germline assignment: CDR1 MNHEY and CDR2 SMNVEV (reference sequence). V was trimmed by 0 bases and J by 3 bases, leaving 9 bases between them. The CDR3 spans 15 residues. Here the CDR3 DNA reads TGTGCCAGCAGTTTATCGCAGGGACTCTACAATGAGCAGTTCTTC. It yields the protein CASSLSQGLYNEQFF.

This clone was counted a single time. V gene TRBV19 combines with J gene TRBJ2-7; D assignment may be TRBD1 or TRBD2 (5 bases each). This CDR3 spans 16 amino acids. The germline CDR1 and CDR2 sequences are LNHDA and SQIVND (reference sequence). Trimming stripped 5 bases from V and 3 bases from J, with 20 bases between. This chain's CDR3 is CASSPRGADMGYEQYF. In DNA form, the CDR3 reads TGTGCCAGTAGTCCCCGAGGAGCGGACATGGGCTACGAGCAGTACTTC.

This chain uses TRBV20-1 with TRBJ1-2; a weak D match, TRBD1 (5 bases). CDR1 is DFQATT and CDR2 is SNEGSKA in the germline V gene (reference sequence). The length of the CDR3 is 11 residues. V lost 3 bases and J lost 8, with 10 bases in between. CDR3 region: CSASPGRGYTF. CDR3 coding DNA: TGCAGTGCTAGTCCAGGGCGCGGCTACACCTTC.

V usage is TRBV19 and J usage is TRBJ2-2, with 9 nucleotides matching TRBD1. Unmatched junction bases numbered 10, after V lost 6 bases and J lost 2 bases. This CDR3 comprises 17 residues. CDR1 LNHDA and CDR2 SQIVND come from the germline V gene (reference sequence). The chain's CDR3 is CASRPHTGGDNTGELFF. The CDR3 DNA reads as TGTGCCAGTAGACCTCACACAGGGGGCGATAACACCGGGGAGCTGTTTTTT.

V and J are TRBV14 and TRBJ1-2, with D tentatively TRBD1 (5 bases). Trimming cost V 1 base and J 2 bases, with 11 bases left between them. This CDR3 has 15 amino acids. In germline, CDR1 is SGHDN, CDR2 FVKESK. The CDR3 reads CASSQVSGFNYGYTF. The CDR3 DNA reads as TGTGCCAGCAGCCAAGTTTCAGGGTTCAACTATGGCTACACCTTC. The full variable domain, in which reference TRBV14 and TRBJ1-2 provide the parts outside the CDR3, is EAGVTQFPSHSVIEKGQTVTLRCDPISGHDNLYWYRRVMGKEIKFLLHFVKESKQDESGMPNNRFLAERTGGTYSTLKVQPAELEDSGVYFCASSQVSGFNYGYTFGSGTRLTVV.

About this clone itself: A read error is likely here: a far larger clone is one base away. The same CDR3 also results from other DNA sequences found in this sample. The CDR3 DNA sequence: TGTGCCTGGAGTACCTGGAGCGGGCTTGAGCAGTTCTTC. It is translated as CAWSTWSGLEQFF. The genes are TRBV30 and TRBJ2-1, with D maybe TRBD2 (6 bases). The V and J ends lost 2 bases and 9 bases respectively, with 14 bases between them. The length of the CDR3 is 13 residues. Germline V gene lookup returns CDR1 GTSNPN and CDR2 SVGIG (reference sequence). Filled out from reference TRBV30 and TRBJ2-1, the complete variable domain reads SQTIHQWPATLVQPVGSPLSLECTVEGTSNPNLYWYRQAAGRGLQLLFYSVGIGQISSEVPQNLSASRPQDRQFILSSKKLLLSDSGFYLCAWSTWSGLEQFFGPGTRLTVL.

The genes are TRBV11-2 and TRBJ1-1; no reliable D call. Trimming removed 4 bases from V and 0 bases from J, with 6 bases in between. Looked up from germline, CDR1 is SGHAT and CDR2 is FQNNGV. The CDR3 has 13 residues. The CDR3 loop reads CASSSQMNTEAFF. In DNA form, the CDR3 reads TGTGCCAGCAGCTCACAGATGAACACTGAAGCTTTCTTT.

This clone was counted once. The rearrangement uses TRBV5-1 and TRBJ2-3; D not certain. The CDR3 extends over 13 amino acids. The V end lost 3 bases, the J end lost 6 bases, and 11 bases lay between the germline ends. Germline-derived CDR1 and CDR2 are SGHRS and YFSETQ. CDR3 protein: CASSSQRADTQYF. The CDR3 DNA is TGCGCCAGCAGCTCACAGAGAGCGGATACGCAGTATTTT.

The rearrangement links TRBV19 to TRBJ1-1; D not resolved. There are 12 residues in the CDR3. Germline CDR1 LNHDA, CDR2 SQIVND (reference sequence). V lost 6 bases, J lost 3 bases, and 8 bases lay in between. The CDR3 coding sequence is TGTGCCAGTAGGAGAGTTGACACTGAAGCTTTCTTT. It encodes CASRRVDTEAFF.

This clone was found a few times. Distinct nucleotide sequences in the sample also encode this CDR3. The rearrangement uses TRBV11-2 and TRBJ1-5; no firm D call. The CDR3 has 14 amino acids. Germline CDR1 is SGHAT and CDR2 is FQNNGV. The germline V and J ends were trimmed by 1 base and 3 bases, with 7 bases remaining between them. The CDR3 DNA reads TGTGCCAGCAGCTTAGGCCGAAACAATCAGCCCCAGCATTTT. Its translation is CASSLGRNNQPQHF.

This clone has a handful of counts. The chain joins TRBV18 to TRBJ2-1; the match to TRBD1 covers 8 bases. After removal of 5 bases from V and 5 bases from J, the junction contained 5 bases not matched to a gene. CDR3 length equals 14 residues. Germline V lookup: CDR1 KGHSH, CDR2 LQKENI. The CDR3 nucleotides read TGTGCCAGCTCATTTAACAGGGGGGACAATGAGCAGTTCTTC. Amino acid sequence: CASSFNRGDNEQFF.

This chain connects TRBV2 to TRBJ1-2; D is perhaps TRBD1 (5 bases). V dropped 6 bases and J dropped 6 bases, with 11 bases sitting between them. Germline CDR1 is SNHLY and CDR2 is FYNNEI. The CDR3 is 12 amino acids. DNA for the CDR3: TGTGCCAGCAGGGGGCAGGTTGATGGCTACACCTTC. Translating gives CASRGQVDGYTF. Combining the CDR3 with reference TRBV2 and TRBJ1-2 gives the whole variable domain EPEVTQTPSHQVTQMGQEVILRCVPISNHLYFYWYRQILGQKVEFLVSFYNNEISEKSEIFDDQFSVERPDGSNFTLKIRSTKLEDSAMYFCASRGQVDGYTFGSGTRLTVV.